Presented here are 18 T cell receptor beta chains from one specimen sequenced in a study of shared clonotypes between healthy human individuals. Data came from immunoSEQ multiplex PCR; TCRdb stores just in-frame clones and leaves some out. This sample has around 2,000,000 clones, with around 95% found just once. Material for sequencing was naive CD4+ T cells sorted from blood. The subset here: CD45RA+ positively selected. The receptors shown here come from a man in his late teens or twenties in good health.

V is TRBV6-1 and J is TRBJ1-6; D gene ambiguous. Trimming pared 6 bases from V and 8 bases from J, leaving 8 bases between. CDR1 is MNHNS, CDR2 SASEGT, per germline. This CDR3 is 12 amino acids long. CDR3 loop: CASRDWDSPLHF. The CDR3 nucleotides are TGTGCCAGCAGGGACTGGGATTCACCCCTCCACTTT.

This clone came up once. The rearrangement joins TRBV10-3 to TRBJ1-2, with D perhaps TRBD1 (6 bases). Looked up from germline, CDR1 is ENHRY and CDR2 is SYGVKD. The CDR3 has 14 residues. Trimming removed 3 bases from V and 7 bases from J, with 15 bases in between. CDR3 bases: TGTGCCATCAGTGACAGGACAGAGAATCTTGGCTACACCTTC. This gives the protein CAISDRTENLGYTF.

This chain uses TRBV7-2 with TRBJ1-3, with unresolved D. The ends were cut back, 1 base at V and 0 bases at J, with 13 bases in the middle. The length of the CDR3 is 17 residues. The V gene's germline CDR1 is SGHTA and CDR2 FQGNSA. The CDR3: CASSLDLGRSSGNTIYF. Here the CDR3 DNA reads TGTGCCAGCAGCTTAGACCTCGGAAGGTCCTCTGGAAACACCATATATTTT.

The chain has TRBV29-1 and TRBJ2-7; D is unresolved. The CDR3 covers 13 residues. Germline V gene lookup returns CDR1 SQVTM and CDR2 ANQGSEA. V lost 4 bases and J lost 4, with 14 bases in between. CDR3 nucleotide sequence: TGCAGCGTTGTGTTTACTTCTCTATACGAGCAGTACTTC. Encoded protein: CSVVFTSLYEQYF.

The rearrangement joins TRBV5-1 to TRBJ2-5, with 10 bases identical to TRBD2. The trim removed 6 bases at V and 0 bases at J, leaving 5 bases unmatched. CDR3 size: 15 residues. Germline V CDR1 and CDR2: SGHRS, YFSETQ. Here the CDR3 DNA reads TGCGCCAGCATCCCTAGCGGGGGACACCAAGAGACCCAGTACTTC. Residues: CASIPSGGHQETQYF.

V gene TRBV4-1 combines with J gene TRBJ1-1, with no clear D. The CDR3 spans 14 residues. V shed 0 bases and J shed 1 base, with 6 bases lying between them. From germline, CDR1 is MGHRA and CDR2 YSYEKL. The CDR3 reads CASSQESANTEAFF. Here the CDR3 DNA reads TGCGCCAGCAGCCAAGAGTCAGCGAACACTGAAGCTTTCTTT.

The V gene is TRBV28, the J gene TRBJ1-2; D is perhaps TRBD1 (5 bases). The CDR3 is 14 amino acids. V was clipped by 6 bases and J by 7 bases, with 18 bases between them. CDR1 and CDR2 from the germline V gene are MDHEN and SYDVKM. CDR3 DNA: TGTGCCAGCAGCCTAGCCGGGACCAGAGGTGGCTACACCTTC. It codes for CASSLAGTRGGYTF.

V usage is TRBV28 and J usage is TRBJ2-3, with TRBD2 identical over 8 bases. This CDR3 is built from 18 residues. Germline CDR1 MDHEN, CDR2 SYDVKM. The V segment lost 4 bases and the J segment 1 base; nucleotides outside the gene matches: 13. CDR3 in amino acids: CASSSLAGGRSRTDTQYF. The CDR3 DNA reads as TGTGCCAGCAGTTCGTTGGCGGGGGGCCGATCCCGCACAGATACGCAGTATTTT. Full variable domain (outside the CDR3, taken from reference TRBV28 and TRBJ2-3): DVKVTQSSRYLVKRTGEKVFLECVQDMDHENMFWYRQDPGLGLRLIYFSYDVKMKEKGDIPEGYSVSREKKERFSLILESASTNQTSMYLCASSSLAGGRSRTDTQYFGPGTRLTVL.

This chain links TRBV30 with TRBJ2-7, with D possibly matching TRBD1 (5 bases). V was cut by 0 bases and J by 6 bases, with 9 bases left in between. Germline V gene sequence: CDR1 GTSNPN, CDR2 SVGIG (reference sequence). This CDR3 has 12 residues. This chain's CDR3 is CAWSVQGAEQYF. The CDR3 DNA reads as TGTGCCTGGAGTGTACAAGGGGCCGAGCAGTACTTC.

The count of this clone is one. Additional DNA sequences in this sample encode the identical CDR3. The rearrangement joins TRBV5-4 to TRBJ1-5; D is perhaps TRBD1 (5 bases). V was shortened by 4 bases and J by 4 bases, with 9 bases between the two germline ends. There are 13 residues in the CDR3. Germline CDR1 reads SGHNT; CDR2 reads YYREEE (reference sequence). CDR3 in amino acids: CASSRDSNQPQHF. The CDR3 DNA reads TGTGCCAGCAGCCGAGACAGTAATCAGCCCCAGCATTTT.

This chain connects TRBV7-9 to TRBJ1-4, with 11 nucleotides matching TRBD1. Trimming cost V 5 bases and J 2 bases; bases outside gene matches: 4. This CDR3 comprises 16 residues. Germline V gene sequence: CDR1 SEHNR, CDR2 FQNEAQ (reference sequence). The CDR3 DNA reads TGTGCCAGCAGCCCAGGACAGGGGGCGACTAATGAAAAACTGTTTTTT. This gives the protein CASSPGQGATNEKLFF. The full variable domain, rest sourced from reference TRBV7-9 and TRBJ1-4, is DTGVSQNPRHKITKRGQNVTFRCDPISEHNRLYWYRQTLGQGPEFLTYFQNEAQLEKSRLLSDRFSAERPKGSFSTLEIQRTEQGDSAMYLCASSPGQGATNEKLFFGSGTQLSVL.

The chain combines TRBV4-1 with TRBJ2-5, with D perhaps given as TRBD1 or TRBD2 (5 bases each). Germline V CDR1 and CDR2: MGHRA, YSYEKL. V was clipped by 4 bases and J by 9 bases, with 15 bases between them. This CDR3 region has 13 residues. The CDR3 nucleotides read TGCGCCAGCAGCCCCGATGGATTGGGGGCCCAGTACTTC. Its translation: CASSPDGLGAQYF.

Regarding this clone: Within the sample, other DNA sequences also encode this same CDR3. The V and J genes are TRBV2 and TRBJ1-4; D unclear. CDR1 is SNHLY and CDR2 is FYNNEI in the germline V gene. CDR3 length equals 14 residues. Trimming stripped 7 bases from V and 2 bases from J, with 11 bases between. The CDR3 sequence is CASTRTVTNEKLFF. DNA for the CDR3: TGTGCCAGCACACGAACTGTGACTAATGAAAAACTGTTTTTT. Based on the CDR3 plus reference TRBV2 and TRBJ1-4, the full variable domain is EPEVTQTPSHQVTQMGQEVILRCVPISNHLYFYWYRQILGQKVEFLVSFYNNEISEKSEIFDDQFSVERPDGSNFTLKIRSTKLEDSAMYFCASTRTVTNEKLFFGSGTQLSVL.

This clone appeared once. The V call is TRBV6-5, the J call TRBJ2-5, with 7 bases lining up with TRBD1. This CDR3 region has 16 residues. Germline CDR1 and CDR2: MNHEY and SVGAGI. Trimming removed 2 bases from V and 2 bases from J; junction bases left unmatched: 8. The CDR3 here is CASSYAKWGQQETQYF. DNA of the CDR3: TGTGCCAGCAGTTACGCGAAATGGGGACAGCAAGAGACCCAGTACTTC.

Only one count was recorded for this clone. V gene TRBV4-2 combines with J gene TRBJ2-7; D unresolved. CDR1 LGHNA and CDR2 YNFKEQ come from the germline V gene. The CDR3 has 11 amino acids. Trimming took 0 bases from V and 10 from J, leaving 7 bases between them. Here the CDR3 DNA reads TGTGCCAGCAGCCAAGAAGGGAAACAGTACTTC. It is translated as CASSQEGKQYF.

In DNA form, the CDR3 reads TGTGCCAGCAGTACGCCGGGACAGGGGGCGAATGAGCAGTTCTTC. Its protein product is CASSTPGQGANEQFF. The chain uses TRBV28 and TRBJ2-1, with TRBD1 identical over 12 bases. The CDR3 loop spans 15 amino acids. With V trimmed by 5 bases and J by 7 bases, 6 bases remained unmatched. Germline CDR1 reads MDHEN; CDR2 reads SYDVKM.

This clone was seen a handful of times. The V call is TRBV6-5, the J call TRBJ1-2; D gene ambiguous. The V end lost 4 bases, the J end lost 1 base, and 16 bases lay between the germline ends. Germline-derived CDR1 and CDR2 are MNHEY and SVGAGI. The CDR3 has 16 amino acids. CDR3 region: CASSSQSWGFNYGYTF. In DNA form, the CDR3 reads TGTGCCAGCAGTTCCCAGAGTTGGGGATTTAACTATGGCTACACCTTC.

V and J are TRBV20-1 and TRBJ2-7; D unclear. The CDR3 extends over 11 amino acids. The ends were cut back, 3 bases at V and 9 bases at J, with 12 bases in the middle. Germline V CDR1 and CDR2: DFQATT, SNEGSKA (reference sequence). The CDR3 spells CSASLPPGQYF. The CDR3 DNA reads as TGCAGTGCTAGCCTCCCCCCGGGGCAGTACTTC.